This entry lists 20 T cell receptor beta chains sequenced from one sample in a study of cytomegalovirus exposure and HLA in healthy donors. It was with 60 Vbeta and 13 Jbeta primers that the PCR ran. Data came from immunoSEQ multiplex PCR; TCRdb stores just in-frame clones and leaves some out. This sample has about 110,000 clones, with 12% found just once. Sequences were obtained from PBMCs. The source is a man between 40 and 49 years old in good health and CMV-seropositive.

The chain has TRBV5-1 and TRBJ1-1, with D perhaps TRBD1 (5 bases). The CDR3 totals 13 residues. Germline V lookup: CDR1 SGHRS, CDR2 YFSETQ. V was shortened by 0 bases and J by 8 bases, with 11 bases between the two germline ends. The CDR3 nucleotides are TGCGCCAGCAGCTTGGAACGGCGGGGGGAAGCTTTCTTT. Amino acids: CASSLERRGEAFF.

The rearrangement links TRBV5-8 to TRBJ1-2; 12 nucleotides match TRBD1. With 1 base clipped from V and 4 bases from J, the junction kept 5 bases outside the gene matches. There are 16 residues in the CDR3. The V gene's germline CDR1 is SGHTS and CDR2 YDEGEE. The CDR3 is CASSLLRDRGLYGYTF. The CDR3 region has the DNA TGTGCCAGCAGCTTGCTCCGGGACAGGGGGCTCTATGGCTACACCTTC.

The chain is built from TRBV7-9 and TRBJ2-7; 9 bases are shared with TRBD2. This CDR3 comprises 15 residues. J was trimmed by 2 bases and V by 1 base; bases with no gene match: 3. CDR1 SEHNR and CDR2 FQNEAQ come from the germline V gene (reference sequence). CDR3 nucleotide sequence: TGTGCCAGCAGCTTAGGTTCTAGCGGGACCTACGAGCAGTACTTC. Its translation: CASSLGSSGTYEQYF. The full variable domain, rest sourced from reference TRBV7-9 and TRBJ2-7, is DTGVSQNPRHKITKRGQNVTFRCDPISEHNRLYWYRQTLGQGPEFLTYFQNEAQLEKSRLLSDRFSAERPKGSFSTLEIQRTEQGDSAMYLCASSLGSSGTYEQYFGPGTRLTVT.

This clone was counted only a few times. V and J are TRBV5-6 and TRBJ1-2; weak D call: TRBD1 (6 bases). The CDR3 spans 14 residues. The germline gives CDR1 SGHDT, CDR2 YYEEEE. The V end lost 0 bases, the J end lost 5 bases, and 11 bases lay between the germline ends. In nucleotides, the CDR3 is TGTGCCAGCAGCTTGGTGGGGGCGGAATATGGCTACACCTTC. Encoded protein: CASSLVGAEYGYTF.

This clone has just a few counts. The V call is TRBV2, the J call TRBJ2-7, with 15 bases that match TRBD2. Germline loops: CDR1 SNHLY, CDR2 FYNNEI. CDR3 length equals 16 residues. The V segment lost 5 bases and the J segment 6 bases; nucleotides outside the gene matches: 8. The CDR3 is CASSIGLAGGSPEQYF. CDR3 DNA: TGTGCCAGCAGTATCGGACTAGCGGGAGGGTCCCCCGAGCAGTACTTC.

This clone was counted a few times. The chain couples TRBV5-1 to TRBJ1-2; weak D call: TRBD1 (5 bases). V lost 2 bases and J lost 0, with 14 bases in between. There are 16 residues in the CDR3. Per germline, CDR1 SGHRS and CDR2 YFSETQ. CDR3: CASSLRAGRANYGYTF. The CDR3, as DNA: TGCGCCAGCAGCTTACGGGCAGGGCGAGCTAACTATGGCTACACCTTC.

In this sample, this clone turned up a few times. The V gene is TRBV19, the J gene TRBJ2-1; 9 nucleotides align to TRBD2. V gave up 3 bases and J gave up 9 bases; unmatched junction bases: 9. The CDR3 spans 15 residues. The germline gives CDR1 LNHDA, CDR2 SQIVND (reference sequence). CDR3 amino acids: CASSIQGGRAAEQFF. CDR3 DNA: TGTGCCAGTAGTATTCAGGGCGGGAGGGCCGCTGAGCAGTTCTTC. The variable domain in full, completed from reference TRBV19 and TRBJ2-1, reads DGGITQSPKYLFRKEGQNVTLSCEQNLNHDAMYWYRQDPGQGLRLIYYSQIVNDFQKGDIAEGYSVSREKKESFPLTVTSAQKNPTAFYLCASSIQGGRAAEQFFGPGTRLTVL.

This rearrangement joins TRBV4-1 to TRBJ2-7, with TRBD1 matching 7 bases. Germline V gene data show CDR1 as MGHRA and CDR2 as YSYEKL. The V and J ends lost 1 base and 3 bases, in that order; junction bases with no gene match: 6. The CDR3 totals 15 residues. The CDR3 here is CASSQVPQGDYEQYF. In DNA form, the CDR3 reads TGCGCCAGCAGCCAAGTTCCGCAGGGGGACTACGAGCAGTACTTC.

The chain is built from TRBV7-9 and TRBJ2-3, with D uncertain. CDR1 SEHNR and CDR2 FQNEAQ come from the germline V gene (reference sequence). The length of the CDR3 is 16 residues. With 5 bases removed from V and 1 base from J, the gap between germline ends came to 16 bases. CDR3 DNA sequence: TGTGCCAGCAGCCCCTCAAGACAACCTGGCACAGATACGCAGTATTTT. Its protein product is CASSPSRQPGTDTQYF.

The chain recombines TRBV7-2 with TRBJ1-1; possibly TRBD1 for D (6 bases). Trimming pared 5 bases from V and 1 base from J, leaving 23 bases between. Germline loops: CDR1 SGHTA, CDR2 FQGNSA. The CDR3 is 18 amino acids. CDR3 sequence: CASSPRGGDTTKNTEAFF. The CDR3 DNA sequence: TGTGCCAGCAGCCCAAGGGGGGGGGACACAACGAAGAACACTGAAGCTTTCTTT. Full variable domain (rest looked up from reference TRBV7-2 and TRBJ1-1): GAGVSQSPSNKVTEKGKDVELRCDPISGHTALYWYRQSLGQGLEFLIYFQGNSAPDKSGLPSDRFSAERTGGSVSTLTIQRTQQEDSAVYLCASSPRGGDTTKNTEAFFGQGTRLTVV.

This clone was counted only a few times. This chain uses TRBV21-1 with TRBJ1-5; the tabulated D call, TRBD1, remains unverified against the DNA. TRBV21-1 is annotated as a pseudogene. The CDR3 totals 16 residues. The CDR3 DNA follows: TGTGCCAGCAGTGTACAGGGTTTTTATAGCAATCAGCCCCAGCATTTT. Encoded protein: CASSVQGFYSNQPQHF.

This clone was detected a few times. The V gene is TRBV13, the J gene TRBJ2-7; D possibly corresponds to TRBD1 (5 bases). V dropped 1 base and J dropped 5 bases, with 15 bases sitting between them. The CDR3 has 15 amino acids. Germline CDR1 PRHDT, CDR2 FYEKMQ (reference sequence). This CDR3 reads CASSLAGQGENEQYF. The CDR3 DNA is TGTGCCAGCAGCTTAGCCGGGCAGGGTGAGAACGAGCAGTACTTC.

This clone has a handful of counts. The V gene is TRBV14, the J gene TRBJ2-1; D unclear. The CDR3 runs 13 residues. V shed 4 bases and J shed 3 bases, with 7 bases lying between them. Germline-derived CDR1 and CDR2 are SGHDN and FVKESK. CDR3 amino acids: CASSLGYYNEQFF. In DNA form, the CDR3 reads TGTGCCAGCAGCCTCGGGTACTACAATGAGCAGTTCTTC.

The V call is TRBV30, the J call TRBJ2-7, with D unresolved. The V end lost 7 bases, the J end lost 6 bases, and 13 bases lay between the germline ends. Per germline, CDR1 GTSNPN and CDR2 SVGIG (reference sequence). The CDR3 covers 11 residues. CDR3 bases: TGTGCCTTTACCATGGTCGGCGAGCAGTACTTC. This codes for CAFTMVGEQYF.

A few counts support this clone. The CDR3 sequence is CASRGLVEQFF. CDR3 sequence (DNA): TGTGCCAGCAGGGGACTAGTAGAGCAGTTCTTC. The J gene is TRBJ2-1, the V gene TRBV28; TRBD2 matches at 8 bases. This CDR3 has 11 amino acids. V shed 6 bases, J shed 10 bases, and the junction held 2 bases outside the gene matches. Germline-derived CDR1 and CDR2 are MDHEN and SYDVKM.

There are a few counts of this clone. The chain is built from TRBV7-2 and TRBJ2-5; TRBD1 might be the D (6 bases). Germline V gives CDR1 SGHTA, CDR2 FQGNSA. V lost 8 bases and J lost 1, with 11 bases in between. The CDR3 sequence is 13 residues long. DNA for the CDR3: TGTGCCAGCCAGAGGGGGTCCCAAGAGACCCAGTACTTC. Translated, it gives CASQRGSQETQYF.

This chain joins TRBV10-2 and TRBJ2-7; D not certain. Per the germline V gene, CDR1 is WSHSY and CDR2 is SAAADI. The V and J ends lost 0 bases and 2 bases respectively, with 8 bases between them. There are 14 residues in the CDR3. The CDR3: CASSESGGTYEQYF. The CDR3 nucleotides are TGCGCCAGCAGTGAGTCAGGCGGTACCTACGAGCAGTACTTC.

V and J are TRBV15 and TRBJ2-1, with TRBD1 matching over 8 bases. The CDR3 is 15 residues long. V lost 5 bases, J lost 4 bases, and 7 bases stayed unmatched. CDR1 LNHNV and CDR2 YYDKDF come from the germline V gene (reference sequence). The CDR3 DNA follows: TGTGCCACCAGCCGGGGGACAGGTGTATACAATGAGCAGTTCTTC. It codes for CATSRGTGVYNEQFF.

In its sample, this clone was seen a few times. This chain joins TRBV28 and TRBJ2-7; D perhaps matches TRBD2 (5 bases). Looked up from germline, CDR1 is MDHEN and CDR2 is SYDVKM. The CDR3 runs 12 residues. Trimming took 10 bases from V and 6 from J, leaving 16 bases between them. DNA for the CDR3: TGTGCCACCCTCGGGATGGTGGGCGAGCAGTACTTC. Translation gives CATLGMVGEQYF.

This clone has more than one count but fewer than ten. DNA for the CDR3: TGTGCCAGCTCACCCGGACAGGGGGATTTATACGAGCAGTACTTC. Translation: CASSPGQGDLYEQYF. V and J are TRBV18 and TRBJ2-7; 10 bases agree with TRBD1. With 3 bases clipped from V and 4 bases from J, the junction kept 6 bases outside the gene matches. The CDR3 is 15 residues long. Looked up from germline, CDR1 is KGHSH and CDR2 is LQKENI.